The rows below give T cell receptor beta chains drawn from one sample of a study of human T cells and chemical hapten exposure. A single record per CDR3 protein comes from TCRdb applying MiXCR to the 5' RACE reads. The repertoire includes tens of thousands of distinct CDR3 sequences, about 8.4% of them detected once, and around 2% sits in the top ten. These receptors originate from a male donor in good health. Each CDR3 is given with its conserved first and last residue. Fields, in order: J gene, V gene, clone size, D gene, CDR3 protein, CDR3 DNA. The D gene is left open where the match is weak. Only part of the rows carry a size: once, few, many, or a class if the clone is expanded.

>TRBJ2-2|TRBV20-1|many|TRBD2
CSARWSGRALDTGELFF
TGCAGTGCTAGATGGAGCGGGAGGGCCCTCGACACCGGGGAGCTGTTTTTT
>TRBJ2-5|TRBV7-2|-|-
CASSLRRDKGQYF
TGTGCCAGCAGCTTACGCAGGGATAAGGGCCAGTACTTC
>TRBJ2-7|TRBV5-4|many|TRBD1
CASSLGDRTYSYEQYF
TGTGCCAGCAGCTTGGGGGACAGGACCTACTCCTACGAGCAGTACTTC
>TRBJ2-7|TRBV7-9|few|-
CASSLVGHEQYF
TGTGCCAGCAGCTTAGTTGGGCACGAGCAGTACTTC
>TRBJ1-5|TRBV20-1|-|-
CSAKIRGNQPQHF
TGCAGTGCTAAGATCAGGGGTAATCAGCCCCAGCATTTT
>TRBJ2-1|TRBV7-2|-|TRBD2
CASQRLAGVQDEQFF
TGTGCCAGCCAAAGACTAGCGGGAGTTCAAGATGAGCAGTTCTTC
>TRBJ1-2|TRBV7-9|many|TRBD1
CASSFTGGYGYTF
TGTGCCAGCAGCTTCACAGGGGGATACGGCTACACCTTC
>TRBJ1-4|TRBV5-4|few|-
CASSLAPPEKLFF
TGTGCCAGCAGCTTGGCCCCCCCTGAAAAACTGTTTTTT
>TRBJ2-6|TRBV6-2/TRBV6-3|many|-
CASSYGSTSLSGANVLTF
TGTGCCAGCAGTTACGGGTCGACAAGCCTCTCTGGGGCCAACGTCCTGACTTTC
>TRBJ2-6|TRBV6-4|many|-
CASSEDGPSGANVLTF
TGTGCCAGCAGTGAGGACGGACCTTCTGGGGCCAACGTCCTGACTTTC
>TRBJ1-1|TRBV20-1|-|-
CSAREGGLNTEAFF
TGCAGTGCTAGAGAGGGGGGTTTGAACACTGAAGCTTTCTTT
>TRBJ2-1|TRBV10-3|-|-
CALRTEPYNEQFF
TGTGCCTTAAGGACAGAACCCTACAATGAGCAGTTCTTC
>TRBJ2-1|TRBV10-3|many|-
CAISGWAYNEQFF
TGTGCCATCAGCGGGTGGGCCTACAATGAGCAGTTCTTC
>TRBJ2-3|TRBV14|many|-
CASSAKLERLPWRDTQYF
TGTGCCAGCAGCGCGAAACTAGAGCGGCTCCCCTGGAGGGATACGCAGTATTTT
>TRBJ2-1|TRBV4-1|many|-
CASSQDMVGEQFF
TGCGCCAGCAGCCAAGATATGGTAGGCGAGCAGTTCTTC
>TRBJ1-4|TRBV18|few|TRBD1
CASSPRQGRIHSNEKLFF
TGTGCCAGCTCACCCAGACAGGGGAGGATTCATTCTAATGAAAAACTGTTTTTT
>TRBJ2-5|TRBV6-5|few|TRBD1
CASSYSPGGSETQYF
TGTGCCAGCAGTTACTCACCAGGGGGCAGCGAGACCCAGTACTTC
>TRBJ1-5|TRBV7-8|-|-
CASSLTGAGVSNQPQHF
TGTGCCAGCAGCTTAACGGGGGCAGGGGTGAGCAATCAGCCCCAGCATTTT
>TRBJ2-7|TRBV6-6|many|TRBD1
CASRRTGEEQYF
TGTGCCAGCAGGCGTACAGGGGAAGAGCAGTACTTC